This T cell receptor beta chain was sequenced in a study of blood T cell repertoires in COVID-19. Across the whole study: Acute and convalescent COVID-19 samples came from the United States, Italy and Spain. PBMCs, B-cell-depleted T cells, or T cells were the source of the cDNA or gDNA that made up the material.

After removal of 4 bases from V and 7 bases from J, the junction contained 1 base not matched to a gene. The CDR3 totals 12 residues. From germline, CDR1 is SGHRS and CDR2 YFSETQ. Methods used by the authors: Reference gene primer amplification gave estimated nucleated cell counts. TCRdb's table, derived via immunoSEQ multiplex PCR, lists solely in-frame clones and lacks some. D and trimming come from the DNA, and the V and J calls and clone size come from that table. The table shows more than 95,000 clones, with about 87% occurring only once. This sequence originates from a middle-aged man with acute or convalescent COVID-19. This chain uses TRBV5-1 with TRBJ2-7; 11 nucleotides line up with TRBD1. Sequenced: peripheral blood. The CDR3 region has the DNA TGCGCCAGCAGCCGGGACAGGGGGGAGCAGTACTTC. Translation gives CASSRDRGEQYF.